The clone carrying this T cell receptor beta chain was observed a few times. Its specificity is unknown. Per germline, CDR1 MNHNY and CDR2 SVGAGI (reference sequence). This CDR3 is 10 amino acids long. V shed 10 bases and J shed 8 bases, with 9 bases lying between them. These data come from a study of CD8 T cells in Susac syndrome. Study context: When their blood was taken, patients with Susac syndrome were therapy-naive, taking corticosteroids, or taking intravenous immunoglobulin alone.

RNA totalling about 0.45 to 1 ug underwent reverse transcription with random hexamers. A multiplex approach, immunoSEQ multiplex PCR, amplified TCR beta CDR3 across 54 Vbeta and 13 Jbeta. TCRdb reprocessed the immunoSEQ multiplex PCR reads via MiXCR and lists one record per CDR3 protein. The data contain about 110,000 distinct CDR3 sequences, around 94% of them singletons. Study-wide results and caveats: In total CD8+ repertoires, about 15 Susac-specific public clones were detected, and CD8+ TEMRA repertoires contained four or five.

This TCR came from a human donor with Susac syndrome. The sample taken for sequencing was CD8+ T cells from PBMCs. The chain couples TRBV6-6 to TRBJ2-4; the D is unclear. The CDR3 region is CATLVDIQYF. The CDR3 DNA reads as TGTGCCACGCTGGTCGACATTCAGTACTTC.